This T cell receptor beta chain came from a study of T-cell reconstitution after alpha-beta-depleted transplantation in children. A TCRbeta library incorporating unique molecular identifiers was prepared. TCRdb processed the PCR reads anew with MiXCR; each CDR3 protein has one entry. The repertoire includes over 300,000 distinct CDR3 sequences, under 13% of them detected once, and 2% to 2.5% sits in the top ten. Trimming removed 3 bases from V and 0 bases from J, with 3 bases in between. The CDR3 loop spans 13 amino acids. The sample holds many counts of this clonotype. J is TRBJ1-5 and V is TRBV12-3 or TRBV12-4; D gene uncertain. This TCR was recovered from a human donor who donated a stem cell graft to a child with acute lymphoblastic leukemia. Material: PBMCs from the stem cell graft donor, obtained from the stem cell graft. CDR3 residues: CASSFNSNQPQHF. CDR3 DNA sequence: TGTGCCAGCAGTTTTAATAGCAATCAGCCCCAGCATTTT.